The 21 T cell receptor beta chains given below trace back to one sample, sequenced in a study of blood T cells in healthy people across ages. Together with a sample-barcoded 5' primer, a J-beta primer mix was included in a second PCR lasting about 6 to 11 cycles. TCRdb called the 5' RACE reads again in MiXCR, with one record for every CDR3 protein. This sample has some 1,500,000 distinct CDR3 sequences, with approximately 43% found just once. The sequenced sample was blood. The receptors were gathered from a woman younger than 35 in good health.

V usage is TRBV4-3 and J usage is TRBJ2-1; D gene unclear. This CDR3 comprises 12 residues. V lost 1 base and J 9 bases, leaving 7 bases between the germline ends. Germline CDR1 reads LGHNA; CDR2 reads YSLEER. This CDR3 reads CASSQGHLEQFF. In DNA form, the CDR3 reads TGCGCCAGCAGCCAAGGACACCTTGAGCAGTTCTTC.

This clonotype showed up just a few times. J is TRBJ1-1 and V is TRBV7-9; D gene unclear. The CDR3 totals 13 residues. The ends were cut back, 4 bases at V and 6 bases at J, with 12 bases in the middle. Looked up from germline, CDR1 is SEHNR and CDR2 is FQNEAQ (reference sequence). DNA of the CDR3: TGTGCCAGCAGCTCTACACCGACCCCTGAAGCTTTCTTT. Amino acids: CASSSTPTPEAFF.

The chain combines TRBV12-3 or TRBV12-4 with TRBJ2-7, with D uncertain. Trimming took off 0 bases at V and 4 bases at J, with 10 bases between the two ends. CDR3 length: 14 residues. This CDR3 is CASSLARFGYEQYF. CDR3 coding DNA: TGTGCCAGCAGTTTAGCTCGGTTTGGATACGAGCAGTACTTC.

CDR3 protein: CASSQSTRWTGNTIYF. In nucleotides, the CDR3 is TGTGCCAGCAGCCAATCGACCCGCTGGACTGGAAACACCATATATTTT. The chain recombines TRBV16 with TRBJ1-3; D is unclear. The CDR3 has 16 amino acids. The germline V and J ends were trimmed by 0 bases and 2 bases, with 11 bases remaining between them. Germline V lookup: CDR1 KGHSY, CDR2 FQNENV.

The CDR3 DNA reads as TGTGCCAGCAGCCCTCCACCGGGGACCCGCTCCTACAATGAGCAGTTCTTC. Protein: CASSPPPGTRSYNEQFF. This sequence joins TRBV3-1 and TRBJ2-1; D possibly uses TRBD1 or TRBD2 (5 bases each). The V and J ends lost 4 bases and 0 bases respectively, with 16 bases between them. CDR1 LGHDT and CDR2 YNNKEL come from the germline V gene (reference sequence). CDR3 length: 17 residues.

V usage is TRBV4-2 and J usage is TRBJ2-2; TRBD1 matches at 8 bases. Germline V gene data show CDR1 as LGHNA and CDR2 as YNFKEQ. Germline trimming cut 0 bases from V and 4 bases from J; bases unmatched to any gene: 1. The CDR3 is 15 residues long. CDR3 nucleotide sequence: TGTGCCAGCAGCCAAGACAGGGGGCTCACCGGGGAGCTGTTTTTT. Its translation: CASSQDRGLTGELFF.

This clonotype came up a few times. CDR3 sequence reads: CASSHRTRYNEQFF. The CDR3, as DNA: TGTGCCAGCAGTCACCGGACTAGATACAATGAGCAGTTCTTC. This rearrangement joins TRBV6-6 to TRBJ2-1, with 7 positions matching TRBD2. Unmatched junction bases numbered 5, after V lost 5 bases and J lost 4 bases. Looked up from germline, CDR1 is MNHNY and CDR2 is SVGAGI (reference sequence). The CDR3 length is 14 residues.

The V and J genes are TRBV29-1 and TRBJ2-1; no definite D call. Looked up from germline, CDR1 is SQVTM and CDR2 is ANQGSEA. Trimming pared 6 bases from V and 0 bases from J, leaving 9 bases between. This CDR3 has 13 amino acids. The CDR3 nucleotides read TGCAGCGTCCGTTTCAGCTCCTACAATGAGCAGTTCTTC. Residues: CSVRFSSYNEQFF.

The V gene is TRBV2, the J gene TRBJ2-3, with 14 bases lining up with TRBD2. The CDR3 consists of 17 residues. Germline V gene sequence: CDR1 SNHLY, CDR2 FYNNEI. J was trimmed by 0 bases and V by 8 bases; bases with no gene match: 7. The CDR3, as DNA: TGTGCCAGCGGGACTAGCGGGAGTGAGGATAGCACAGATACGCAGTATTTT. Protein product: CASGTSGSEDSTDTQYF.

The gene calls are TRBV29-1 and TRBJ2-2; D uncertain. This CDR3 has 12 amino acids. V lost 6 bases and J 6 bases, leaving 11 bases between the germline ends. CDR1 and CDR2 from the germline V gene are SQVTM and ANQGSEA. DNA for the CDR3: TGCAGCGTAAACCTTAGAGCCGGGGAGCTGTTTTTT. It is translated as CSVNLRAGELFF.

This chain uses TRBV27 with TRBJ2-3; 9 positions match TRBD1. This CDR3 is built from 14 residues. CDR1 is MNHEY and CDR2 is SMNVEV in the germline V gene (reference sequence). Trimming at V came to 3 bases and at J to 6 bases, leaving 4 bases not matched to a gene. In DNA, the CDR3 is TGTGCCAGCAGTTTTACAGGGGGCTTTGATACGCAGTATTTT. It codes for CASSFTGGFDTQYF.

This clonotype was counted between two and nine times. The chain uses TRBV27 and TRBJ2-7, with D maybe TRBD1 (5 bases). Germline V lookup: CDR1 MNHEY, CDR2 SMNVEV (reference sequence). Trimming took off 2 bases at V and 4 bases at J, with 9 bases between the two ends. The length of the CDR3 is 13 residues. CDR3 protein: CASSLQHRYEQYF. DNA for the CDR3: TGTGCCAGCAGTTTACAGCACAGGTACGAGCAGTACTTC.

A note on this clonotype: An end of the junction does not agree with germline; a read error may underlie this. The chain employs TRBV27 and TRBJ2-1; 9 bases agree with TRBD2. This CDR3 contains 18 residues. Germline-derived CDR1 and CDR2 are MNHEY and SMNVEV (reference sequence). CDR3 protein: CAGSLVSAGGGSYNEQFF. CDR3 sequence (DNA): TGTGCCGGCAGTTTAGTTTCCGCGGGAGGGGGGTCCTACAATGAGCAGTTCTTC.

J is TRBJ2-3 and V is TRBV11-2; 7 bases agree with TRBD1. The CDR3 loop spans 15 amino acids. CDR1 is SGHAT, CDR2 FQNNGV, per germline. V shed 4 bases and J 4 bases; nucleotides not matched to a gene: 8. The CDR3 DNA reads as TGTGCCAGCAGCTCCTCGACAGGGAGCCCAGATACGCAGTATTTT. Translating gives CASSSSTGSPDTQYF.

This clonotype showed up just a few times. CDR3 DNA sequence: TGTGCCAGCAGCAAGCCCGGGACAGGGCAAGCAGATACGCAGTATTTT. Protein sequence: CASSKPGTGQADTQYF. The chain has TRBV21-1 and TRBJ2-3; no DNA check was done on the table's D call, TRBD1. TRBV21-1 is listed as a pseudogene. This CDR3 comprises 16 residues.

As for this clonotype: Mismatch with germline at one junction end may stem from a read error. This rearrangement joins TRBV2 to TRBJ2-3; 10 bases are shared with TRBD1. Germline CDR1 SNHLY, CDR2 FYNNEI. The CDR3 spans 15 residues. CDR3 sequence: CASSLGQGSGDMQYF. In DNA, the CDR3 is TGTGCCAGCAGCTTGGGACAGGGGAGTGGAGATATGCAGTATTTT.

This clonotype was counted many times. V and J are TRBV6-2 or TRBV6-3 and TRBJ2-1, with 12 bases lining up with TRBD2. Germline trimming cut 7 bases from V and 7 bases from J; bases unmatched to any gene: 5. This CDR3 has 14 residues. Germline CDR1 MNHEY, CDR2 SVGEGT. CDR3 loop: CASNRLAGVNEQFF. The CDR3 DNA reads TGTGCCAGCAACAGACTAGCGGGAGTTAATGAGCAGTTCTTC.

J is TRBJ2-3 and V is TRBV7-2, with TRBD2 identical over 10 bases. The junction had 9 bases not matched to a gene; V was cut back by 0 bases and J by 0 bases. The CDR3 is 19 residues long. CDR1 is SGHTA, CDR2 FQGNSA, per germline. The CDR3: CASSLARSGGAISTDTQYF. DNA for the CDR3: TGTGCCAGCAGCTTAGCGCGGAGCGGGGGGGCTATTAGCACAGATACGCAGTATTTT.

This clonotype was picked up a small number of times. This chain joins TRBV7-2 and TRBJ2-1, with D unresolved. Trimming stripped 1 base from V and 4 bases from J, with 11 bases between. CDR3 length: 15 amino acids. Per the germline V gene, CDR1 is SGHTA and CDR2 is FQGNSA. The CDR3 coding sequence is TGTGCCAGCAGCTTAGAGCTGATCATATACAATGAGCAGTTCTTC. This gives the protein CASSLELIIYNEQFF. Looking up the rest from reference TRBV7-2 and TRBJ2-1 gives the full variable domain: GAGVSQSPSNKVTEKGKDVELRCDPISGHTALYWYRQSLGQGLEFLIYFQGNSAPDKSGLPSDRFSAERTGGSVSTLTIQRTQQEDSAVYLCASSLELIIYNEQFFGPGTRLTVL.

This clonotype came up a few times. The CDR3 coding sequence is TGTGCCAGCAGTATTGACAGGGGTGCTAATGAAAAACTGTTTTTT. Translating it yields CASSIDRGANEKLFF. This chain connects TRBV28 to TRBJ1-4; 8 nucleotides line up with TRBD1. This CDR3 region has 15 residues. The ends lost 5 bases at V and 3 bases at J; junction bases unmatched: 5. Germline CDR1 is MDHEN and CDR2 is SYDVKM.

V gene TRBV6-1 combines with J gene TRBJ2-7; D gene unclear. V lost 2 bases to trimming and J lost 3 bases, with 8 bases between them. Germline CDR1 is MNHNS and CDR2 is SASEGT. The CDR3 spans 13 residues. The DNA for the CDR3 is TGTGCCAGCAGTGAATGGAACAGCTACGAGCAGTACTTC. Amino acid sequence: CASSEWNSYEQYF.